One and the same sample provided the 14 T cell receptor beta chains below, sequenced in a study of T cell repertoires in cytomegalovirus infection. TCRdb passed the reads through MiXCR, listing each CDR3 protein once. In the table there are roughly 720,000 distinct CDR3 sequences, less than 40% of which are singletons. Sequencing was performed on PBMCs. The receptors were sampled from a human donor in good health (CMV status not recorded). Some clones in this sample may be carry-over from other donors' samples.

In DNA, the CDR3 is TGTGCCAGCAGTGTTAGTACAGCGAACACCGGGGAGCTGTTTTTT. Translated, it gives CASSVSTANTGELFF. The rearrangement uses TRBV2 and TRBJ2-2; D uncertain. The CDR3 loop spans 15 amino acids. Germline V gene lookup returns CDR1 SNHLY and CDR2 FYNNEI. V was shortened by 4 bases and J by 0 bases, with 9 bases between the two germline ends. Full variable domain (remainder filled in from reference TRBV2 and TRBJ2-2): EPEVTQTPSHQVTQMGQEVILRCVPISNHLYFYWYRQILGQKVEFLVSFYNNEISEKSEIFDDQFSVERPDGSNFTLKIRSTKLEDSAMYFCASSVSTANTGELFFGEGSRLTVL.

The chain recombines TRBV19 with TRBJ2-1; D not certain. The germline gives CDR1 LNHDA, CDR2 SQIVND (reference sequence). V shed 0 bases and J shed 8 bases, with 8 bases lying between them. CDR3 length: 13 residues. The CDR3 DNA is TGTGCCAGTAGTATAGATCTAGGACATGAGCAGTTCTTC. Protein product: CASSIDLGHEQFF.

This sequence joins TRBV12-3 or TRBV12-4 and TRBJ2-3, with 15 positions matching TRBD2. The V and J ends lost 3 bases and 3 bases, in that order; junction bases with no gene match: 13. This CDR3 spans 20 amino acids. For the CDR3, the DNA is TGTGCCAGCAGTTTGTGGACTAGCGGGGGGGCCCAGGAAGGGACAGATACGCAGTATTTT. This codes for CASSLWTSGGAQEGTDTQYF.

This clonotype has only one observation. Being one base from a much bigger clone, this may be a read error. The chain carries TRBV7-2 and TRBJ2-1; D not certain. This CDR3 has 18 residues. CDR1 is SGHTA, CDR2 FQGNSA, per germline. The CDR3 coding sequence is TGTGCCAGCAGCTTAGTAGTTCTCACCCCTTCCTTTATTAATGGGCAGTTCTTC. Translating gives CASSLVVLTPSFINGQFF.

This clonotype appeared a few times. V is TRBV11-2 and J is TRBJ2-1; 8 positions match TRBD2. Germline V gene data show CDR1 as SGHAT and CDR2 as FQNNGV. J gave up 1 base and V 3 bases, and 8 bases lay outside the gene matches. The CDR3 length is 17 residues. The CDR3 DNA reads as TGTGCCAGCAGCTTTGGCTCGACTAGCGCTTCCTACAATGAGCAGTTCTTC. It translates to CASSFGSTSASYNEQFF.

V and J are TRBV20-1 and TRBJ1-2, with a weak D call TRBD1 (5 bases). The CDR3 runs 13 residues. The germline V gene has CDR1 DFQATT and CDR2 SNEGSKA (reference sequence). The V end was cut by 4 bases, the J end by 5 bases, with 14 bases between. CDR3 DNA: TGCAGTGCTAAGTTAGGGACGGAATATGGCTACACCTTC. Its translation: CSAKLGTEYGYTF.

This clonotype was observed at least ten times. The rearrangement joins TRBV6-2 or TRBV6-3 to TRBJ1-1; D gene ambiguous. V was shortened by 5 bases and J by 8 bases, with 18 bases between the two germline ends. Germline V gene data show CDR1 as MNHEY and CDR2 as SVGEGT. This CDR3 is 14 amino acids long. This chain's CDR3 is CASSPQGIVIEAFF. In nucleotides, the CDR3 is TGTGCCAGCAGTCCTCAAGGCATCGTCATCGAAGCTTTCTTT.

This clonotype appeared a few times. A much larger clone sits a single nucleotide away, making a read error possible. The chain couples TRBV7-9 to TRBJ1-1; possible D gene TRBD1, 6 bases. Germline values: CDR1 SEHNR, CDR2 FQNEAQ (reference sequence). With 1 base removed from V and 3 bases from J, the gap between germline ends came to 9 bases. This CDR3 region has 14 residues. The CDR3 nucleotides are TGTGCCAGCAGCTTAGAGCAGGGGTACACTGAAGCTTTCTTT. Protein sequence: CASSLEQGYTEAFF.

Concerning this clonotype: At one end the junction does not follow the germline gene, possibly because of a read error. This chain uses TRBV7-4 with TRBJ1-2, with 7 bases lining up with TRBD1. The CDR3 runs to 16 residues. Germline values: CDR1 SGHVT, CDR2 SQSDAQ. The CDR3 region has the DNA TGTGCCAGCAGCTGGGGCACCGGACAGGTTGATTATGGCTACAACTTC. Translating gives CASSWGTGQVDYGYNF.

As for this clonotype: A much larger clone sits a single nucleotide away, making a read error possible. The chain couples TRBV7-2 to TRBJ2-7, with D possibly TRBD2 on 5 matching bases. The germline gives CDR1 SGHTA, CDR2 FQGNSA. This CDR3 contains 15 residues. Deletions cut 3 bases from V and 6 bases from J, with 18 bases between. The CDR3 coding sequence is TGTGCCAGCAGCTTCACGGCGGGTTTGGGCGGCGAGCAGTACTTC. Its protein product is CASSFTAGLGGEQYF.

About this clonotype itself: A read error may account for a junction end that differs from germline. The gene calls are TRBV28 and TRBJ1-1, with D hard to call. The germline V gene has CDR1 MDHEN and CDR2 SYDVKM. The CDR3 extends over 12 amino acids. The CDR3, as DNA: TGTTCCAGCAGTTCCCTCCCGAAAGAAGCTTTCTTT. It codes for CSSSSLPKEAFF. The full variable domain, completed using reference TRBV28 and TRBJ1-1, is DVKVTQSSRYLVKRTGEKVFLECVQDMDHENMFWYRQDPGLGLRLIYFSYDVKMKEKGDIPEGYSVSREKKERFSLILESASTNQTSMYLCSSSSLPKEAFFGQGTRLTVV.

This sequence joins TRBV28 and TRBJ2-3; 8 bases match TRBD2. Losses at the gene ends were 4 bases for V and 2 bases for J; bases not matched to a gene: 8. Germline CDR1 and CDR2: MDHEN and SYDVKM. The CDR3 is 16 residues long. CDR3: CASSSIAGTHTDTQYF. In nucleotides, the CDR3 is TGTGCCAGCAGTTCCATAGCGGGGACTCACACAGATACGCAGTATTTT.

The chain combines TRBV6-5 with TRBJ1-3; no definite D call. Looked up from germline, CDR1 is MNHEY and CDR2 is SVGAGI. CDR3 length: 16 amino acids. V lost 2 bases, J lost 0 bases, and 11 bases lay in between. The CDR3 region has the DNA TGTGCCAGCAGTTACCGGGGTCCCGCCTCTGGAAACACCATATATTTT. Encoded protein: CASSYRGPASGNTIYF.

The table lists this clonotype with a count of one. A read error may be the cause here, since a much bigger clone is one base away. The chain joins TRBV7-9 to TRBJ1-2, with D perhaps TRBD1 (5 bases). Trimming stripped 3 bases from V and 6 bases from J, with 14 bases between. The CDR3 runs 14 residues. Germline CDR1 is SEHNR and CDR2 is FQNEAQ (reference sequence). The CDR3 sequence is CASSFSRDGHGYTF. CDR3 bases: TGTGCCAGCAGCTTTTCCAGGGACGGACATGGCTACACCTTC.